This record concerns one T cell receptor beta chain sequence. This sample was taken from a study of blood T cell repertoires in COVID-19. This table comes from immunoSEQ multiplex PCR, and its TCRdb copy is limited to in-frame clones, with some not included. The sample lists about 110,000 clones, over 60% occurring once. The CDR3 contains 15 residues. The V and J ends lost 4 bases and 8 bases, in that order; junction bases with no gene match: 12. Germline V CDR1 and CDR2: SGHNT, YYREEE (reference sequence). This TCR derives from a human donor in a cohort sampled during active or convalescent COVID-19. The chain combines TRBV5-4 with TRBJ2-4; 7 bases line up with TRBD1. Sequencing was done on a sample of peripheral blood. CDR3 region: CASSRAEGAGYIQYF. For the CDR3, the DNA is TGTGCCAGCAGCCGGGCTGAGGGGGCCGGATACATTCAGTACTTC.